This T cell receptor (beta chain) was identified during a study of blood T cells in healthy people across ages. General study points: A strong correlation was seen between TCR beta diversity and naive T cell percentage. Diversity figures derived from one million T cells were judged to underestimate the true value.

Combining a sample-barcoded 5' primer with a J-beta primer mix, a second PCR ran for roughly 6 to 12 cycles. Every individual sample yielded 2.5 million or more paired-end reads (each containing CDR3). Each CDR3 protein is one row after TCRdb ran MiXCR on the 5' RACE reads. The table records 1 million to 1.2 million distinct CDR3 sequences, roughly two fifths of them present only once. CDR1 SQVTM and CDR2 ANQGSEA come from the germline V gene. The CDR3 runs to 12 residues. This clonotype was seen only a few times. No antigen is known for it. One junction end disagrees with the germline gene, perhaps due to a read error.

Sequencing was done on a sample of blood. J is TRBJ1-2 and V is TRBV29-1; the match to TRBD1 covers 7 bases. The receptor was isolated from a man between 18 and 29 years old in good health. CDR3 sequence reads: CSFDRANYGYTF. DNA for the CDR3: TGCAGCTTTGACAGGGCTAACTATGGCTACACCTTC.